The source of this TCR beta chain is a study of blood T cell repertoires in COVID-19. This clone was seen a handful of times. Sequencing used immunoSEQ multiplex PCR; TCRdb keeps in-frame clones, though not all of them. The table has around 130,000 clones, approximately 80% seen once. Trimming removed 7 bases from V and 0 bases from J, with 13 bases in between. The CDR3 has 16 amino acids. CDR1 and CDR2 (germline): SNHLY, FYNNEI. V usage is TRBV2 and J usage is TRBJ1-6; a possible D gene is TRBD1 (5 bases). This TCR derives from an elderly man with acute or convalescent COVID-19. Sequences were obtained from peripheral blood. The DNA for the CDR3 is TGTGCCAGCAAAAGACAGCCAAGCTCCTATAATTCACCCCTCCACTTT. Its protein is CASKRQPSSYNSPLHF.